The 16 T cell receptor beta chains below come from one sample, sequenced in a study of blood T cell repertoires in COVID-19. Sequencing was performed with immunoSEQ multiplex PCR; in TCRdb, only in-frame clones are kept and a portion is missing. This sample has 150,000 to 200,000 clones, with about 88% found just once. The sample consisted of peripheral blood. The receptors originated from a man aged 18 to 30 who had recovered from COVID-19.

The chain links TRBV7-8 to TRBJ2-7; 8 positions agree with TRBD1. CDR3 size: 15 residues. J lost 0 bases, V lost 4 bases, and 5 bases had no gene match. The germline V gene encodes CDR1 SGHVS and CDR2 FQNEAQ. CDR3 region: CASSSSTGASYEQYF. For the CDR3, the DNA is TGTGCCAGCAGCTCCTCGACAGGGGCCTCCTACGAGCAGTACTTC.

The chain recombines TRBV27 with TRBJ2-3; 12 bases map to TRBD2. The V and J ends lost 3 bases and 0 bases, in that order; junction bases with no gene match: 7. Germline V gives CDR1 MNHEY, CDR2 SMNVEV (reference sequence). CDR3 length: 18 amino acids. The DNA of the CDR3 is TGTGCCAGCAGTTTTGCACAAGGACTAGCGGGGAGCACAGATACGCAGTATTTT. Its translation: CASSFAQGLAGSTDTQYF.

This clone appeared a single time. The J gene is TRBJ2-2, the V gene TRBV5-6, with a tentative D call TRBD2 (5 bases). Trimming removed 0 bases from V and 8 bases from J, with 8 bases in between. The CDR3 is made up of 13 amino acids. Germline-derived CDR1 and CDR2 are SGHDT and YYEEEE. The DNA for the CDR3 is TGTGCCAGCAGCTTGGCAGGCGGGGGGGAGCTGTTTTTT. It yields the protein CASSLAGGGELFF.

This CDR3 reads CASSQNSDFVGYTF. The CDR3 DNA follows: TGTGCCAGTTCCCAGAATTCGGACTTCGTTGGCTACACCTTC. This chain joins TRBV19 and TRBJ1-2; no clear D gene. The CDR3 covers 14 residues. Trimming took off 8 bases at V and 7 bases at J, with 20 bases between the two ends. In germline, CDR1 is LNHDA, CDR2 SQIVND (reference sequence).

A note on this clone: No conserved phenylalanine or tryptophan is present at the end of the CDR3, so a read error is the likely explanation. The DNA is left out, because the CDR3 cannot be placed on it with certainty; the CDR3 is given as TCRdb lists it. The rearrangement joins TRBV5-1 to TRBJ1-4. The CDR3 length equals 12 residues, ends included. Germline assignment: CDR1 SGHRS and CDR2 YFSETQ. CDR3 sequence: CASSFFEPCLYR.

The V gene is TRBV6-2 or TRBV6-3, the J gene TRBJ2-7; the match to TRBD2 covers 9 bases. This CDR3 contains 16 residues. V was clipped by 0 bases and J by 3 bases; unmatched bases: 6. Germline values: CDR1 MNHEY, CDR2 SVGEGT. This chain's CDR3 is CASSYSATSGLYEQYF. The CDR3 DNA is TGTGCCAGCAGTTACTCCGCGACTAGCGGACTCTACGAGCAGTACTTC.

The CDR3 nucleotides read TGTGCCAGCAGCGTAGATGTCGACAGTCTTTTGGAGCAGTACTTC. Translation: CASSVDVDSLLEQYF. The V gene is TRBV9, the J gene TRBJ2-7; a weak D match, TRBD1 (5 bases). The V and J ends lost 0 bases and 7 bases respectively, with 17 bases between them. Germline CDR1 reads SGDLS; CDR2 reads YYNGEE. CDR3 size: 15 residues.

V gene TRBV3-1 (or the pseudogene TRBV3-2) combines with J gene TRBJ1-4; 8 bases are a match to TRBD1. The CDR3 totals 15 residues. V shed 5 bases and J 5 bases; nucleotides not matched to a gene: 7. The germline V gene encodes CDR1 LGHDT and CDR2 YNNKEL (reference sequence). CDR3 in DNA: TGTGCCAGCAGCAGCGGACAGGGACTAAATGAAAAACTGTTTTTT. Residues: CASSSGQGLNEKLFF.

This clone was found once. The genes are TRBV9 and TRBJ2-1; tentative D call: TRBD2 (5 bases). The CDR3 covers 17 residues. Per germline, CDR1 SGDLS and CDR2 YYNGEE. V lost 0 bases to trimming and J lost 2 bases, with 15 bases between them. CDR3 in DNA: TGTGCCAGCAGCGTAGCCCGGGAAACTAGGGCCTACAATGAGCAGTTCTTC. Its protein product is CASSVARETRAYNEQFF.

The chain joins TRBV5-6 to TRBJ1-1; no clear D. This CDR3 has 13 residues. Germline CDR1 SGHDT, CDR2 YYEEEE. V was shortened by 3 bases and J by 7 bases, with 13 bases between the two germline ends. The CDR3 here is CASSSRTTFEAFF. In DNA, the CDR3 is TGTGCCAGCAGCTCGAGGACTACTTTTGAAGCTTTCTTT.

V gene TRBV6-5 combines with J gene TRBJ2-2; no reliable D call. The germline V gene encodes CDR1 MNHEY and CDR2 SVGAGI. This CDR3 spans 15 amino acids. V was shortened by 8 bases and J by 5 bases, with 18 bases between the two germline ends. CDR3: CASEILLAQTGELFF. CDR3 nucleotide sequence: TGTGCCAGCGAAATCCTATTGGCACAGACCGGGGAGCTGTTTTTT.

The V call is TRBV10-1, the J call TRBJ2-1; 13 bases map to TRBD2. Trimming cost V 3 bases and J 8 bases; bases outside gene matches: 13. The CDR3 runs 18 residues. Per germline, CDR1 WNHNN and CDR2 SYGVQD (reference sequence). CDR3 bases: TGCGCCAGCAGTGATTCTCTGACCGGGACTAGCGGGACCGATGAGCAGTTCTTC. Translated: CASSDSLTGTSGTDEQFF.

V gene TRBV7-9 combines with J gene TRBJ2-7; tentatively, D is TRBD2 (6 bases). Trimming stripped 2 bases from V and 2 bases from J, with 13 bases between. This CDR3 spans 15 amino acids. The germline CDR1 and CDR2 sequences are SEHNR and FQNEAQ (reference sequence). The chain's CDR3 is CASSLSYSGAYEQYF. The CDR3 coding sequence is TGTGCCAGCAGCTTATCGTATAGCGGCGCCTACGAGCAGTACTTC.

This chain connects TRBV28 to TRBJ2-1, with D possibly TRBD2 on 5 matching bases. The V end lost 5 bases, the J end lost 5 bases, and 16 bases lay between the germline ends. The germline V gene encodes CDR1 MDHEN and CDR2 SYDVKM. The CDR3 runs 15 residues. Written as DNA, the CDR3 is TGTGCCAGCAGTCCCCAAGGAGCGGAAGACAATGAGCAGTTCTTC. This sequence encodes CASSPQGAEDNEQFF.

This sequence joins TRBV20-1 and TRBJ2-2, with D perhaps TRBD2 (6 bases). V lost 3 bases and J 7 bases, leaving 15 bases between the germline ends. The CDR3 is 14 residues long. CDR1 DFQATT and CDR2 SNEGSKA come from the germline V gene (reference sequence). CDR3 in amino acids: CSASIGRGIGELFF. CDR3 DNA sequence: TGCAGTGCTAGTATAGGGCGGGGCATCGGGGAGCTGTTTTTT.

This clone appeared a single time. The DNA of the CDR3 is TGTGCCGCCCGGGGGTGGGACTCACCCCTCCACTTT. Amino acids: CAARGWDSPLHF. The chain employs TRBV3-1 (or the pseudogene TRBV3-2) and TRBJ1-6; D is possibly TRBD1 (5 bases). V lost 11 bases to trimming and J lost 10 bases, with 15 bases between them. The CDR3 length is 12 residues. Germline V gene sequence: CDR1 LGHDT, CDR2 YNNKEL (reference sequence).